Listed below are T cell receptor beta chains from one sample, sequenced in a study of beta chain features in type 1 diabetes. Using immunoSEQ multiplex PCR, the repertoire was profiled, and TCRdb retains in-frame clones only, with some absent. The sample shows around 710,000 clones, roughly 12% of them seen only once. The sample taken for sequencing was naive CD4+ T cells from blood. These receptors were collected from a man younger than 40 with type 1 diabetes. The CDR3 runs from the conserved cysteine through the conserved F or W. Each record gives: J gene, D gene, V gene, clone size, CDR3 DNA, CDR3 protein. D genes are given only for firm matches. Not all rows give a size; the values are once, few, many and, for expanded clones, a class.

>TRBJ1-1|NA|TRBV6-5|NA
TGTGCCAGCAGTTACTCGAGAGTCAGTGAAGCTTTCTTT
CASSYSRVSEAFF
>TRBJ2-6|NA|TRBV5-1|few
TGCGCCAGCAGCTTGGCCGGTCCGGGGGTGTCCCTTAGTACTGGGGCCAACGTCCTGACTTTC
CASSLAGPGVSLSTGANVLTF
>TRBJ1-1|NA|TRBV4-1|NA
TGCGCCAGCAGCCAAGAAAAGGGCGCTGGGTCCGGTGAAGCTTTCTTT
CASSQEKGAGSGEAFF
>TRBJ1-6|NA|TRBV2|NA
TGTGCCAGCAGTGAAAGGGAAGGTGGAAGATCACCCCTCCACTTT
CASSEREGGRSPLHF
>TRBJ2-6|NA|TRBV29-1|few
TGCAGCGCTGCCTGGGGTGCCAGGGCTGGGGCCAACGTCCTGACTTTC
CSAAWGARAGANVLTF
>TRBJ2-7|TRBD2|TRBV14|few
TGTGCCAGCAGACTTAGCGGGGGAGGCTCCTACGAGCAGTACTTC
CASRLSGGGSYEQYF
>TRBJ1-2|NA|TRBV7-2|NA
TGTGCCAGCAGCATAGCAGAGATATCCTATGGCTACACCTTC
CASSIAEISYGYTF
>TRBJ1-6|NA|TRBV30|NA
TGTGCCTGGAGAGCAGGGAGTTCACCCCTCCACTTT
CAWRAGSSPLHF
>TRBJ1-2|NA|TRBV6-6|few
TGTGCCAGCAACCCTCTGGGCAGTGCCTATGGCTACACCTTC
CASNPLGSAYGYTF
>TRBJ1-2|NA|TRBV5-1|few
TGCGCCAGCAGCTTTGTTTTACGGGGGCTTGGCTACACCTTC
CASSFVLRGLGYTF
>TRBJ2-3|TRBD1|TRBV9|NA
TGTGCCAGCAGCGCTACAGGGGACCGCACAGATACGCAGTATTTT
CASSATGDRTDTQYF
>TRBJ2-1|NA|TRBV7-2|few
TGTGCCAGCAGCTTAGCCAGCTACAATGAGCAGTTCTTC
CASSLASYNEQFF
>TRBJ1-3|NA|TRBV30|NA
TGTGCCTGGAGTGTACGTTACACGAGCTCTGGAAACACCATATATTTT
CAWSVRYTSSGNTIYF
>TRBJ1-5|TRBD1|TRBV19|NA
TGTGCCAGTAGCACTGGACAGGCGAGCAATCAGCCCCAGCATTTT
CASSTGQASNQPQHF
>TRBJ1-5|NA|TRBV6-1|NA
TGTGCCAGCAGTGATGTTGGTTACTATCAGCCCCAGCATTTT
CASSDVGYYQPQHF
>TRBJ2-7|NA|TRBV23-1|few
TGCGCCAGCAGTCTAATTATTGGGGGTTACGAGCAGTACTTC
CASSLIIGGYEQYF
>TRBJ2-3|TRBD2|TRBV4-3|NA
TGCGCCAGCAGCCAAGTACTAGCGTTCGGCACAGATACGCAGTATTTT
CASSQVLAFGTDTQYF
>TRBJ1-2|TRBD1|TRBV30|NA
TGTGCCTGGGGGACAGGGGGAGTCTATGGCTACACCTTC
CAWGTGGVYGYTF
>TRBJ2-2|TRBD2|TRBV29-1|NA
TGCAGCGCCGGGGGGGGACAGAACACCGGGGAGCTGTTTTTT
CSAGGGQNTGELFF
>TRBJ1-4|NA|TRBV29-1|NA
TGCAGCGTCCGCAAAGGGGGACTGTTTTTT
CSVRKGGLFF
>TRBJ2-5|TRBD1|TRBV30|NA
TGTGCCTGGAGTGTACAGGGGGAGACCCAGTACTTC
CAWSVQGETQYF
>TRBJ2-3|NA|TRBV5-1|NA
TGCGCCAGCAGCTTGGCGGGACAACAGGCGGATACGCAGTATTTT
CASSLAGQQADTQYF
>TRBJ1-4|TRBD1|TRBV29-1|NA
TGCAGCGCACGTGGACAGGGTTGGATGGGGGAAAAACTGTTTTTT
CSARGQGWMGEKLFF
>TRBJ1-2|NA|TRBV15|few
TGTGCCACTTCCGGGGGGATCGCCAACTATGGCTACACCTTC
CATSGGIANYGYTF
>TRBJ2-1|NA|TRBV2|NA
TGTGCCAGCGGGGGGACGGTGTTGAATGAGCAGTTCTTC
CASGGTVLNEQFF
>TRBJ2-1|NA|TRBV19|few
TGTGCCAGTACCCGGGACTCCCAGACCAAAGAGCAGTTCTTC
CASTRDSQTKEQFF
>TRBJ1-4|NA|TRBV7-9|few
TGTGCCAGCAGTATCCTCACAGGGTATGAAAAACTGTTTTTT
CASSILTGYEKLFF
>TRBJ1-4|NA|TRBV29-1|NA
TGCAGCGTTGAAGATACCGGGGATAATGAAAAACTGTTTTTT
CSVEDTGDNEKLFF
>TRBJ2-7|NA|TRBV28|NA
TGTGCCAGCAGACGGACCTACGAGCAGTACTTC
CASRRTYEQYF